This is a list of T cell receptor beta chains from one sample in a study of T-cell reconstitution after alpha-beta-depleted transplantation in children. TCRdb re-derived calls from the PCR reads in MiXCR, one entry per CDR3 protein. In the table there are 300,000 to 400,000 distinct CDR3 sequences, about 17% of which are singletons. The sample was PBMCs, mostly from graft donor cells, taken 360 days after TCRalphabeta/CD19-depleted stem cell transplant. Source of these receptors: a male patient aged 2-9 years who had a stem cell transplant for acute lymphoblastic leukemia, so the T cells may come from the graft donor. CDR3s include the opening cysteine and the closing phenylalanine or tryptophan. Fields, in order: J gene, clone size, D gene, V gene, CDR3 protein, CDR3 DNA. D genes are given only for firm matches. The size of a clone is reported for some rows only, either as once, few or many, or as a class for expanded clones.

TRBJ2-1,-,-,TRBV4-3,CASSQDRSVDEQFF,TGCGCCAGCAGCCAAGATCGCTCGGTCGATGAGCAGTTCTTC
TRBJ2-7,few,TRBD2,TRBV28,CASSGLAGVAYEQYF,TGTGCCAGCAGCGGACTAGCGGGAGTGGCCTACGAGCAGTACTTC
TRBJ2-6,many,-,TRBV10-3,CAIGGQLSGANVLTF,TGTGCCATCGGAGGACAACTCTCTGGGGCCAACGTCCTGACTTTC
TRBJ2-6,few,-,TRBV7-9,CASRTAGANVLTF,TGTGCCAGCAGGACGGCTGGGGCCAACGTCCTGACTTTC
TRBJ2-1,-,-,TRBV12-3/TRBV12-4,CASSSRVGYNEQFF,TGTGCCAGCAGTTCCCGGGTTGGGTACAATGAGCAGTTCTTC
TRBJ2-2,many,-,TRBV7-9,CASSYGAATGELFF,TGTGCCAGCAGCTACGGGGCGGCCACCGGGGAGCTGTTTTTT
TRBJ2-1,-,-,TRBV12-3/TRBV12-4,CASSLERDYNEQFF,TGTGCCAGCAGTTTGGAACGGGACTACAATGAGCAGTTCTTC
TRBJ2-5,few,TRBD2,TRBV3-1,CASSRATSGSATQYF,TGTGCCAGCAGCCGAGCTACTAGCGGGAGTGCGACCCAGTACTTC
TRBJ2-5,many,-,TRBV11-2,CASSLAMRLGTQYF,TGTGCCAGCAGCTTAGCGATGAGACTAGGGACCCAGTACTTC
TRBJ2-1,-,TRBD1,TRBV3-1,CARSRETGGALRNNEQFF,TGTGCCCGCAGTCGAGAAACAGGGGGCGCGTTGAGGAACAATGAGCAGTTCTTC
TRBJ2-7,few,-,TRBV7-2,CASSLSSVQDMEQYF,TGTGCCAGCAGCTTATCTTCCGTACAGGACATGGAGCAGTACTTC
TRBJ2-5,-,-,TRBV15,CATSRTPGETQYF,TGTGCCACCAGCAGAACCCCCGGGGAGACCCAGTACTTC
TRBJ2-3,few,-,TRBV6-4,CASSDLLGFIYF,TGTGCCAGCAGTGACCTCCTAGGGTTTATTTATTTT
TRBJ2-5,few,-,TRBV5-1,CASSFGMRETQYF,TGCGCCAGCAGCTTCGGGATGCGAGAGACCCAGTACTTC
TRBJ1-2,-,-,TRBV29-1,CSVEEGIVNYGYTF,TGCAGCGTTGAAGAAGGGATAGTTAACTATGGCTACACCTTC
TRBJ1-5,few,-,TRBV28,CASSRGQPQHF,TGTGCCAGCAGTCGGGGGCAGCCCCAGCATTTT
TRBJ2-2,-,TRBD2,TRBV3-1,CASRREPGLATGELFF,TGTGCCAGCAGGCGAGAACCGGGACTAGCCACCGGGGAGCTGTTTTTT
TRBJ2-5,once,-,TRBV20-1,CSVPSQLETQYF,TGCAGTGTTCCCTCGCAGTTAGAGACCCAGTACTTC
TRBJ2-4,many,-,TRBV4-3,CASSQEGDSKNIQYF,TGCGCCAGCAGCCAAGAGGGGGACTCGAAAAACATTCAGTACTTC
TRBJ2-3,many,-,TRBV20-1,CSARDIGLTTDTQYF,TGCAGTGCTAGAGATATCGGACTAACCACAGATACGCAGTATTTT
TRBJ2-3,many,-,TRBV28,CASSLGQGPDTQYF,TGTGCCAGCAGTTTAGGGCAGGGGCCAGATACGCAGTATTTT
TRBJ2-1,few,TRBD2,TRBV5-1,CASSLDPGGYNEQFF,TGCGCCAGCAGCTTGGACCCGGGAGGGTACAATGAGCAGTTCTTC
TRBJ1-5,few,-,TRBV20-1,CSARRALQGGNQPQHF,TGCAGTGCTAGGCGTGCGTTACAGGGCGGCAATCAGCCCCAGCATTTT
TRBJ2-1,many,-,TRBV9,CASSAAQYTGEQFF,TGTGCCAGCAGCGCAGCCCAATACACAGGGGAGCAGTTCTTC
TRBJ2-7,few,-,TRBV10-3,CATRGGDGDYEQYF,TGTGCCACCAGGGGGGGCGATGGGGACTACGAGCAGTACTTC
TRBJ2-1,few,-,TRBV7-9,CASSPRKRLNEQFF,TGTGCCAGCAGCCCACGGAAGCGCCTCAATGAGCAGTTCTTC
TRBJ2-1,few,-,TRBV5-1,CASRDNYNEQFF,TGCGCCAGCCGGGACAACTACAATGAGCAGTTCTTC
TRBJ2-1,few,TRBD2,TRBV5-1,CASSLVPGLGSGFHNEQFF,TGCGCCAGCAGCTTAGTCCCGGGACTAGGATCGGGATTCCACAATGAGCAGTTCTTC
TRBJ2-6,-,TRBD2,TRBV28,CASSSQMTSGRLSSGANVLTF,TGTGCCAGCAGTAGCCAGATGACTAGCGGGAGGTTAAGCTCTGGGGCCAACGTCCTGACTTTC
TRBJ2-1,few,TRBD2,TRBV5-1,CASSRTSGSPEQFF,TGCGCCAGCAGCAGGACTAGCGGGAGCCCTGAGCAGTTCTTC
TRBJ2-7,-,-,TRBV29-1,CSVLPDSAAYEQYF,TGCAGCGTCCTTCCGGACAGTGCGGCCTACGAGCAGTACTTC
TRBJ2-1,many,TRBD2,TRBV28,CASGGLAGRSEQFF,TGTGCCAGCGGGGGACTAGCGGGACGTAGTGAGCAGTTCTTC
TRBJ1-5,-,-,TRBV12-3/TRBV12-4,CASSPVGGLALQPQHF,TGTGCCAGCAGTCCCGTTGGGGGGCTGGCCCTTCAGCCCCAGCATTTT
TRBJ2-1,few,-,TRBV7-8,CASSPLGATTFF,TGTGCCAGCAGCCCCCTCGGGGCTACCACGTTCTTC
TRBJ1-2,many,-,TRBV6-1,CASSRPGVSYGYTF,TGTGCCAGCAGTCGCCCCGGGGTCTCCTATGGCTACACCTTC
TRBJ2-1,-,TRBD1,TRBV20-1,CSASFRDSFYNEQFF,TGCAGTGCTAGCTTTCGGGACAGCTTCTACAATGAGCAGTTCTTC
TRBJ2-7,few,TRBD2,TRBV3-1,CASSLLAGGVEQYF,TGTGCCAGCAGCCTCCTAGCGGGAGGCGTCGAGCAGTACTTC
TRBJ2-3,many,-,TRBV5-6,CASSLDAITDTQYF,TGTGCCAGCAGCTTGGACGCTATCACAGATACGCAGTATTTT
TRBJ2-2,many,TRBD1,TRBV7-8,CASSLETGTGELFF,TGTGCCAGCAGCTTAGAGACAGGGACCGGGGAGCTGTTTTTT
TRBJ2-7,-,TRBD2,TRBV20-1,CSAIPGLAGAHEQYF,TGCAGTGCGATCCCGGGACTAGCGGGAGCACACGAGCAGTACTTC
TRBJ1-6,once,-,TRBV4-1,CASSQVNSPLHF,TGCGCCAGCAGCCAAGTAAATTCACCCCTCCACTTT
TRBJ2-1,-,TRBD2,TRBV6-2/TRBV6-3,CASRSGTTSYEQFF,TGTGCCAGCAGATCCGGGACTACGTCTTATGAGCAGTTCTTC
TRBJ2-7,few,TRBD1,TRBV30,CAWSVEGAEQYF,TGTGCCTGGAGTGTAGAGGGGGCCGAGCAGTACTTC
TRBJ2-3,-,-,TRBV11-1,CATQPHQPDTQYF,TGTGCCACCCAACCGCATCAACCAGATACGCAGTATTTT
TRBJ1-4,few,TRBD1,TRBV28,CASSRPGQGRNEKLFF,TGTGCCAGCAGTCGGCCGGGACAGGGGAGGAATGAAAAACTGTTTTTT
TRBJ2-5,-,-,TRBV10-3,CAISRRDRGTQYF,TGTGCCATCAGCAGAAGGGACCGCGGGACCCAGTACTTC
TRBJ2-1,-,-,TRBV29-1,CSNMRDNEQFF,TGCAGCAACATGAGAGACAATGAGCAGTTCTTC